The TCR beta chain described here comes from a study of CD8 T cells in ankylosing spondylitis. Findings and limits, study-wide: Significant enrichment of disease-linked clones was reportedly seen in matched ankylosing spondylitis synovial fluid. Fewer than 10 highly homologous variants made up a TCR beta motif that seemed to typify ankylosing spondylitis blood. Some of the motif variants had earlier been found in reactive arthritis patients' fluid and blood. Clones linked to the disease showed a CD8+ phenotype. They occurred at relatively low frequencies in peripheral blood.

Libraries of TCR beta came from quantitative 5'-RACE with molecular barcodes. MiXCR, applied by TCRdb to the 5' RACE reads, yields one record per CDR3 protein. The data contain about 330,000 distinct CDR3 sequences, under 8.5% of them singletons. V gave up 1 base and J gave up 4 bases; unmatched junction bases: 5. The CDR3 covers 16 residues. Germline CDR1 and CDR2: KGHDR and SFDVKD. There are a few counts of this clonotype. Its specificity is not known. This receptor was identified in a male donor with ankylosing spondylitis. The V and J genes are TRBV24-1 and TRBJ2-3; 9 nucleotides agree with TRBD2. What was sequenced was blood, either unsorted or a sorted T cell fraction (not recorded which). The CDR3: CATSDFVAGVADTQYF. The CDR3 DNA follows: TGTGCCACCAGTGATTTTGTAGCGGGAGTAGCAGATACGCAGTATTTT.